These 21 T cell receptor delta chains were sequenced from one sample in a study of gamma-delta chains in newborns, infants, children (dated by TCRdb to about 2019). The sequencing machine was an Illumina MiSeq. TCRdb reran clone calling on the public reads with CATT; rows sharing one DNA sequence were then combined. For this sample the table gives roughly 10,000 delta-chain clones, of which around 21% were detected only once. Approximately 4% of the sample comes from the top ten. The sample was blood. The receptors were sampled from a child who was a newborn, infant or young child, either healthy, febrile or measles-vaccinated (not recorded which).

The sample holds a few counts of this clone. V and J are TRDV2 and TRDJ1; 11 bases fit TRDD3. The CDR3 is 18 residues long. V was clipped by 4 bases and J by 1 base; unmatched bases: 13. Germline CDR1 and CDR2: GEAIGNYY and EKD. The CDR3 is CACEQLGLGDTPTDKLIF. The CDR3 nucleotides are TGTGCCTGTGAACAGTTGGGGCTGGGGGATACTCCCACCGATAAACTCATCTTT.

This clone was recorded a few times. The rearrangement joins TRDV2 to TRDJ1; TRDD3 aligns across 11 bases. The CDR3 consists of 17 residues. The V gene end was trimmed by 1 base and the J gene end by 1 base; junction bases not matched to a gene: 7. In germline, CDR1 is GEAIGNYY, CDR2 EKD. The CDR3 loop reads CACDTIGGYEGTDKLIF. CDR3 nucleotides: TGTGCCTGTGACACGATTGGGGGATACGAGGGCACCGATAAACTCATCTTT.

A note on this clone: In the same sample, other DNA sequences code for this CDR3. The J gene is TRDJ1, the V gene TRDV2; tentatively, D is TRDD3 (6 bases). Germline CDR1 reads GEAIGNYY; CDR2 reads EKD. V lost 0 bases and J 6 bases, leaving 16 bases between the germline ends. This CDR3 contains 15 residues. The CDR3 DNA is TGTGCCTGTGACACCGTTGGGGGGCATCGGAATAAACTCATCTTT. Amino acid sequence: CACDTVGGHRNKLIF.

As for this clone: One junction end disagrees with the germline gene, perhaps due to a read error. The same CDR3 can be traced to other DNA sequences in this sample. DNA for the CDR3: TGTGCCTGTGACACCGTTGGGGGATACGGAAACACCGATAAACTCATTTTT. Its protein product is CACDTVGGYGNTDKLIF. This sequence joins TRDV2 and TRDJ1, with 11 bases matching TRDD3. This CDR3 region has 17 residues. The germline gives CDR1 GEAIGNYY, CDR2 EKD.

The CDR3 DNA follows: TGTGCCTGTGACACGGTACTGGGGGTTCCCCCGCCCTTAAACACCGATAAACTCATCTTT. It encodes CACDTVLGVPPPLNTDKLIF. This chain joins TRDV2 and TRDJ1, with 8 positions matching TRDD3. With 1 base clipped from V and 0 bases from J, the junction kept 18 bases outside the gene matches. Germline V gene lookup returns CDR1 GEAIGNYY and CDR2 EKD. The length of the CDR3 is 20 residues.

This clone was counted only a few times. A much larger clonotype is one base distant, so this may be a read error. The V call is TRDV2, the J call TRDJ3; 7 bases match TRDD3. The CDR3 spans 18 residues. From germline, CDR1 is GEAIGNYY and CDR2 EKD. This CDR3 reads CACDTLGASSRDTRQMFF. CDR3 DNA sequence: TGTGCCTGTGACACCCTGGGGGCCAGCTCCCGGGACACCCGACAGATGTTTTTC.

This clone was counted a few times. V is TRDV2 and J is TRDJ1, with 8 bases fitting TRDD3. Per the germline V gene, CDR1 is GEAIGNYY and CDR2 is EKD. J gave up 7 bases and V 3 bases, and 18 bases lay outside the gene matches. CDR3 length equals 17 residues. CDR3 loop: CACDAVTGGLPPGKLIF. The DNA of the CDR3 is TGTGCCTGTGACGCCGTTACTGGGGGCCTTCCGCCCGGTAAACTCATCTTT.

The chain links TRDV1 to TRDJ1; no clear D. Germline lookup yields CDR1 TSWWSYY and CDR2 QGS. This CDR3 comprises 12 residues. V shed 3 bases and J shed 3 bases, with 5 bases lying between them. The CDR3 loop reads CALGDPPDKLIF. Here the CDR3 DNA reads TGTGCTCTTGGGGACCCCCCCGATAAACTCATCTTT.

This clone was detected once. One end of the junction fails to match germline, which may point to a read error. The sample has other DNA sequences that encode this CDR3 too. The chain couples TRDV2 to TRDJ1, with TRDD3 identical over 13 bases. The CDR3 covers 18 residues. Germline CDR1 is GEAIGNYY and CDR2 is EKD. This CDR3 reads CARDPVRILGDTPDKLIF. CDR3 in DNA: TGTGCCCGTGACCCCGTAAGGATACTGGGGGATACGCCCGATAAACTCATCTTT.

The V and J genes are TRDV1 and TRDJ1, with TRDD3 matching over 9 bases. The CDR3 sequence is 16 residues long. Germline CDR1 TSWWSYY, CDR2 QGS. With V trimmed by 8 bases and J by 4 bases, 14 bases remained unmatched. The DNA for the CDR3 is TGTGCTCTTTCTCCCCTCACTGGGGGACGGGGCGATAAACTCATCTTT. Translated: CALSPLTGGRGDKLIF.

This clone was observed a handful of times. Written as DNA, the CDR3 is TGTGCAGCAAGCCTACTACGGGATGGGGGATACGCTTTAGGTTTGACAGCACAACTCTTCTTT. Translating it yields CAASLLRDGGYALGLTAQLFF. The gene calls are TRAV29/DV5 and TRDJ2, with TRDD3 identical over 11 bases. Trimming cost V 1 base and J 1 base; bases outside gene matches: 18. This CDR3 spans 21 amino acids. Germline CDR1 and CDR2: NSMFDY and ISSIKDK.

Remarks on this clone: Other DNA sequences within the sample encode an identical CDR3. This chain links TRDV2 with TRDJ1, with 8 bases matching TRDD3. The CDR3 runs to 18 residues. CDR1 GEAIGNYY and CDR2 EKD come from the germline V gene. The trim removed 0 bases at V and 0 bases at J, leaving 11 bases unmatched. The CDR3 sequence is CACDTVWGTDTYTDKLIF. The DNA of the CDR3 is TGTGCCTGTGACACCGTCTGGGGGACTGACACGTACACCGATAAACTCATCTTT.

Here the CDR3 reads CACDTITYSGRYPPVVIF. CDR3 coding DNA: TGTGCCTGTGACACTATTACCTACTCTGGGAGATACCCGCCCGTTGTCATCTTT. The gene calls are TRDV2 and TRDJ1; either TRDD2 or TRDD3 may fit D (5 bases each). Germline V gene data show CDR1 as GEAIGNYY and CDR2 as EKD. The V end lost 1 base, the J end lost 12 bases, and 32 bases lay between the germline ends. CDR3 length: 18 residues.

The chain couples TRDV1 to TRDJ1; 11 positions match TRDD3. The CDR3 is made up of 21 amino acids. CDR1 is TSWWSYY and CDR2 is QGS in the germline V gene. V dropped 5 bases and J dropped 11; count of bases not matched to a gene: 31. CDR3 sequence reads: CALGPPSSYWGLYWGIGRLIF. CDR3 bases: TGTGCTCTTGGGCCTCCTTCTTCCTACTGGGGATTGTACTGGGGGATAGGGCGGCTCATCTTT.

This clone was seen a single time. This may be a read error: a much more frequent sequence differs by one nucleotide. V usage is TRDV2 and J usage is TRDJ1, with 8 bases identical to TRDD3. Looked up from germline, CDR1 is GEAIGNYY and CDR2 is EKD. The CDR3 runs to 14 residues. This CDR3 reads CACDTVGDTDKIIF. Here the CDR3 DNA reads TGTGCCTGTGACACCGTTGGGGATACCGATAAAATCATCTTT.

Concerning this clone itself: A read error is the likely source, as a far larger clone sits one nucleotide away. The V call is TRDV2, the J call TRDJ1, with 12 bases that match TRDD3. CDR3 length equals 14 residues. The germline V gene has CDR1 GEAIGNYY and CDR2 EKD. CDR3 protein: CACDILGDTDKIIF. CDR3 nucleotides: TGTGCCTGTGACATACTGGGGGATACCGATAAAATCATCTTT.

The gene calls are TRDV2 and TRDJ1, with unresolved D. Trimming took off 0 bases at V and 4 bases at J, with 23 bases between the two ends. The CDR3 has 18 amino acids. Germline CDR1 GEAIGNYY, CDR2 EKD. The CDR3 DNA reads TGTGCCTGTGACACCGCCGCCGCCGACAGGGTAAAGGGCGATAAACTCATCTTT. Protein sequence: CACDTAAADRVKGDKLIF.

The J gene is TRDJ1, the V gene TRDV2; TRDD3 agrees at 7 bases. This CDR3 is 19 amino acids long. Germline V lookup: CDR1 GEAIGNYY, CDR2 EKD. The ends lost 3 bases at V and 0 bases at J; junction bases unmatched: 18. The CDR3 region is CACDQVVLGKRGNTDKLIF. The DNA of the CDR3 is TGTGCCTGTGACCAGGTAGTACTGGGGAAACGCGGTAACACCGATAAACTCATCTTT.

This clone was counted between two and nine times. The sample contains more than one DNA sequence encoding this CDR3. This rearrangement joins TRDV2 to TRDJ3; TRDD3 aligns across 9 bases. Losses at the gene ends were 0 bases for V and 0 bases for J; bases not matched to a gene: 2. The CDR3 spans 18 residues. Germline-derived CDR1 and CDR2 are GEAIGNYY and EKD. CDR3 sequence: CACDTVGDSSWDTRQMFF. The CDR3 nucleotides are TGTGCCTGTGACACCGTGGGGGATAGCTCCTGGGACACCCGACAGATGTTTTTC.

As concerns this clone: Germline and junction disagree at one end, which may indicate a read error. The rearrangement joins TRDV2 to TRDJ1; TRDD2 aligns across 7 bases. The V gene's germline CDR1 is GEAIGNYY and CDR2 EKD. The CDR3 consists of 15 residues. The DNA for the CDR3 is TGTGCCTGTGACGCCCTCGTGATTCCTACCGATAAAATCATCTTT. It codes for CACDALVIPTDKIIF.

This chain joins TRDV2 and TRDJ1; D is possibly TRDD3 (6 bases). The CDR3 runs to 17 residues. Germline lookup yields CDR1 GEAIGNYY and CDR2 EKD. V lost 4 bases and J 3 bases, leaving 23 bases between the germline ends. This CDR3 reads CACDVLRVGMSPDKLIF. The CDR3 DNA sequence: TGTGCCTGTGATGTGCTTAGGGTGGGGATGTCACCCGATAAACTCATCTTT.